This entry concerns a single TCR beta chain. This CDR3 has 14 residues. V was clipped by 7 bases and J by 4 bases, with 18 bases between them. CDR1 is SGHRS, CDR2 YFSETQ, per germline. This record comes from a study of T cell responses to AZD1222 COVID-19 vaccine. Here immunoSEQ multiplex PCR was the method, and the copy in TCRdb shows in-frame clones only, minus some. The data contain over 150,000 clones, 85% to 95% of them singletons. V gene TRBV5-1 combines with J gene TRBJ2-7; D remains ambiguous. The input for sequencing was peripheral blood, taken 28 days after the second dose of the MenACWY control vaccine. The receptor comes from an adult who received the MenACWY meningococcal vaccine as a control. The CDR3 DNA follows: TGCGCCAGCGGAAGGCGCTCCTCATCATACGAGCAGTACTTC. It translates to CASGRRSSSYEQYF.